This T cell receptor beta chain appears in the sequencing data of a study of T cell clonotyping in hematopoietic cell transplantation. Study information: Cytoreduction preceded collection of pretransplant recipient samples.

This clone came up once. What it binds is unknown. As for time point: recipient sample about 28 days before transplant, after cytoreduction. Recipient blood drawn about 28 days pretransplant and days 30, 100, 180 after. Data came from immunoSEQ multiplex PCR; TCRdb stores just in-frame clones and leaves some out. The sample lists about 7,100 clones, almost 90% occurring once. The study, taken as a whole, reports: CD4 and CD8 repertoire contributions could not be separated without sorting. Broader posttransplant TCR repertoire diversity was predicted by graft donor and pretransplant recipient Inverse Simpson Index values.

The sequence derives from a man aged 25 to 45 with acute myeloid leukemia. Some clones in this sample may be carry-over from other donors' samples. Sample: peripheral blood mononuclear cells, taken before stem cell transplant.

Written as DNA, the CDR3 is TGTGCCAGCAGTGAAGGGGCGGGAGCGCGGGTGCAGTACTTC. This encodes CASSEGAGARVQYF. The rearrangement joins TRBV2 to TRBJ2-7, with 7 bases fitting TRBD2. V was pared by 1 base and J by 9 bases, with 9 bases of the junction left unmatched. The CDR3 covers 14 residues. Germline V gene sequence: CDR1 SNHLY, CDR2 FYNNEI.